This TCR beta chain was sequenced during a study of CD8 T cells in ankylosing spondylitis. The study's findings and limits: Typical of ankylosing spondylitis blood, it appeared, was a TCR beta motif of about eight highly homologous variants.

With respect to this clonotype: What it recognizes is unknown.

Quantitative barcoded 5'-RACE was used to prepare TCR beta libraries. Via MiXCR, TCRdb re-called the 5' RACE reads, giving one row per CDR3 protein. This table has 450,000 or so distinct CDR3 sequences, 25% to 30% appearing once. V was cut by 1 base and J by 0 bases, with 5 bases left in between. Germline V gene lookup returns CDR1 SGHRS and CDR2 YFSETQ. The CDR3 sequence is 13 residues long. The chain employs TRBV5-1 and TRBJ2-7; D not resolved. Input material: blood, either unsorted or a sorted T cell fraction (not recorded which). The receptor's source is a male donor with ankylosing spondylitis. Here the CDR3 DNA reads TGCGCCAGCAGCTTGCTGATCTCCTACGAGCAGTACTTC. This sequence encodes CASSLLISYEQYF.